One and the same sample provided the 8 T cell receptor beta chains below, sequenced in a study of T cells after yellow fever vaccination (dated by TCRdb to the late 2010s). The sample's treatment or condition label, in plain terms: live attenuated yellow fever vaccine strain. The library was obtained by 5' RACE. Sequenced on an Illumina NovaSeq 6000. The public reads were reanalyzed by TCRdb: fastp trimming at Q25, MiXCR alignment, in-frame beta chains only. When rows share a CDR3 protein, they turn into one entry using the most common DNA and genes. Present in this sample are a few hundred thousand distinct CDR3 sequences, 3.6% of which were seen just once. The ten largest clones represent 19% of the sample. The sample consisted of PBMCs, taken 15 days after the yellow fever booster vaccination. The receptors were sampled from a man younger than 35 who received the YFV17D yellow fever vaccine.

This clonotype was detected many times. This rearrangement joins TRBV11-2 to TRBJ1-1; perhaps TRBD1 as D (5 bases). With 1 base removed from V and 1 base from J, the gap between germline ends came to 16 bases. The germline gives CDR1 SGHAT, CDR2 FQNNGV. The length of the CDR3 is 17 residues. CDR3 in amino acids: CASSLGADITPNTEAFF. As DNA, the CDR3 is TGTGCCAGCAGCTTAGGGGCGGACATTACGCCGAACACTGAAGCTTTCTTT.

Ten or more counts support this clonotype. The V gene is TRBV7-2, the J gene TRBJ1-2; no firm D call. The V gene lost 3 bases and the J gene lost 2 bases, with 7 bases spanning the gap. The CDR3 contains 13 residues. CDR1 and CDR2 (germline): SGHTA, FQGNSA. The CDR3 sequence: CASSFAENYGYTF. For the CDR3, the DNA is TGTGCCAGCAGCTTTGCAGAAAACTATGGCTACACCTTC. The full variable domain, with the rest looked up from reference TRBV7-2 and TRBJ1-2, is GAGVSQSPSNKVTEKGKDVELRCDPISGHTALYWYRQSLGQGLEFLIYFQGNSAPDKSGLPSDRFSAERTGGSVSTLTIQRTQQEDSAVYLCASSFAENYGYTFGSGTRLTVV.

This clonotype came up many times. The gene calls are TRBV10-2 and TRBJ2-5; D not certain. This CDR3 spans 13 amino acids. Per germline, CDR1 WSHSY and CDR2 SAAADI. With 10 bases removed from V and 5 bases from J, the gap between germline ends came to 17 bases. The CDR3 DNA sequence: TGCGCCACCTCGAGAGGCCACCGGGAGACCCAGTACTTC. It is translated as CATSRGHRETQYF.

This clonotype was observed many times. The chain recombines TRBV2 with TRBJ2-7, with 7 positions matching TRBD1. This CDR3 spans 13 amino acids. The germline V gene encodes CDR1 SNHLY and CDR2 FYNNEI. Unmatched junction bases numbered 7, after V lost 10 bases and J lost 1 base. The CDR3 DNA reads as TGTGCCACGTCCCGGGACAGATCCTACGAGCAGTACGTC. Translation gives CATSRDRSYEQYV.

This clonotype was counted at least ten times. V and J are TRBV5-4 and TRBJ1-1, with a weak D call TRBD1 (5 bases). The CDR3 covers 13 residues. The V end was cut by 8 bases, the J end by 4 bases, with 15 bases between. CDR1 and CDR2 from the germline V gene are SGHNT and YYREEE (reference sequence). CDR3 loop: CARGRDGSTEAFF. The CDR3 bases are TGTGCCAGAGGGAGGGACGGGTCCACTGAAGCTTTCTTT.

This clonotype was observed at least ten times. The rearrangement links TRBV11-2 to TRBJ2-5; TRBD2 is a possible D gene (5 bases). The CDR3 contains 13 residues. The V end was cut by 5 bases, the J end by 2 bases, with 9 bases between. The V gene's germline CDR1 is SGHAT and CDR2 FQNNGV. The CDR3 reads CASSGGPQETQYF. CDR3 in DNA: TGTGCCAGCAGCGGAGGACCTCAAGAGACCCAGTACTTC.

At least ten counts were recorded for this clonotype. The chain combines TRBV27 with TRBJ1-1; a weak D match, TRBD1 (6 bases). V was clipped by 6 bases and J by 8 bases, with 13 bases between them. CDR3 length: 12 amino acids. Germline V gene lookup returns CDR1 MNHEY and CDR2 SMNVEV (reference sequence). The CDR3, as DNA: TGTGCCAGCAGCCCCGACGGACAGGAAGCTTTCTTT. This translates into CASSPDGQEAFF.

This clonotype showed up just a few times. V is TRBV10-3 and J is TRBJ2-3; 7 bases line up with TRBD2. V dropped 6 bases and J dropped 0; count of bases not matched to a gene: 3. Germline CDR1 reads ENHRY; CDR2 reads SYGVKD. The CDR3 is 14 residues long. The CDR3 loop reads CAIRAGVSTDTQYF. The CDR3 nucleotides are TGTGCCATCAGGGCGGGGGTTAGCACAGATACGCAGTATTTT.